The sequence of this T cell receptor (beta chain) was determined in a study of blood T cell repertoires in COVID-19. Participants' reported clinical history set cohort assignment. Within the 2 weeks before study entry, each person in the exposed group met a COVID-19 case. As handled by the study authors: Reference gene primer amplification in the assay estimated nucleated cell counts. Clones were read by immunoSEQ multiplex PCR, and TCRdb kept only the in-frame ones, dropping some. The V and J calls and the clone size are those of that table, but D and trimming were determined from the DNA. The sample shows 220,000 or so clones, about 90% of them seen only once. Sequencing was performed on PBMCs or T cells enriched from blood (not recorded which). The sequence was obtained from a young man who had been exposed to COVID-19.

CDR3 sequence reads: CATGGDGNQPQHF. CDR3 nucleotides: TGTGCCACCGGGGGGGACGGCAATCAGCCCCAGCATTTT. The chain carries TRBV6-5 and TRBJ1-5; TRBD1 is a possible D gene (5 bases). The CDR3 covers 13 residues. Trimming took 10 bases from V and 2 from J, leaving 12 bases between them. Germline-derived CDR1 and CDR2 are MNHEY and SVGAGI.